This T cell receptor (beta chain) was captured in a study of control samples from healthy donors and cancer patients. CDR3 length: 14 amino acids. Trimming took 0 bases from V and 3 from J, leaving 9 bases between them. In germline, CDR1 is SGHTS, CDR2 YDEGEE. This table comes from immunoSEQ multiplex PCR, and its TCRdb copy is limited to in-frame clones, with some not included. Of about 120,000 clones in the sample, roughly 89% were seen once. This clone came up once. This clonotype was sampled from a man between 25 and 39 years old in good health. Input material: blood. The V call is TRBV5-8, the J call TRBJ1-2; possibly TRBD1 for D (5 bases). The chain's CDR3 is CASSLGMGDYGYTF. CDR3 sequence (DNA): TGTGCCAGCAGCTTGGGGATGGGGGACTATGGCTACACCTTC.